The T cell receptor beta chain described here comes from a study of shared clonotypes between healthy human individuals. Data came from immunoSEQ multiplex PCR; TCRdb stores just in-frame clones and leaves some out. The sample has nearly 600,000 clones, around 95% seen once; the top ten hold 0.11%. Naive CD8 cells comprised CD45RO-negative, CCR7-positively selected cells, excluding terminally differentiated effector memory CD45RA+ cells. The TCR originated in a woman in her thirties in good health. Sequencing input: naive CD8+ T cells sorted from blood.

For the CDR3, the DNA is TGTGCCAGCAGCGCCCCCCGGACCGGGGGGCTCATGAACACTGAAGCTTTCTTT. Its translation: CASSAPRTGGLMNTEAFF. This chain links TRBV7-8 with TRBJ1-1; D may be TRBD1 (6 bases). The CDR3 extends over 18 amino acids. V lost 5 bases to trimming and J lost 0 bases, with 22 bases between them. CDR1 is SGHVS, CDR2 FQNEAQ, per germline. The full variable domain, its missing parts supplied by reference TRBV7-8 and TRBJ1-1, is GAGVSQSPRYKVAKRGQDVALRCDPISGHVSLFWYQQALGQGPEFLTYFQNEAQLDKSGLPSDRFFAERPEGSVSTLKIQRTQQEDSAVYLCASSAPRTGGLMNTEAFFGQGTRLTVV.